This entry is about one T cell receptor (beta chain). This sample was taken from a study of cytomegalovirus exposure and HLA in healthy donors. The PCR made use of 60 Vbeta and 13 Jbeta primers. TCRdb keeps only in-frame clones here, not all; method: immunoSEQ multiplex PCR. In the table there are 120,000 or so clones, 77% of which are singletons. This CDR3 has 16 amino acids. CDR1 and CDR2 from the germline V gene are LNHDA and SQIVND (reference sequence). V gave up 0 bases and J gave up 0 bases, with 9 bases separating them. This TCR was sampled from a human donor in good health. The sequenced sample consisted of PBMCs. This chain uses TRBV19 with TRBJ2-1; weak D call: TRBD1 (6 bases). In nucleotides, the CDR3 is TGTGCCAGTAGTATAGAAGGGGGACGCTCCTACAATGAGCAGTTCTTC. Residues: CASSIEGGRSYNEQFF.